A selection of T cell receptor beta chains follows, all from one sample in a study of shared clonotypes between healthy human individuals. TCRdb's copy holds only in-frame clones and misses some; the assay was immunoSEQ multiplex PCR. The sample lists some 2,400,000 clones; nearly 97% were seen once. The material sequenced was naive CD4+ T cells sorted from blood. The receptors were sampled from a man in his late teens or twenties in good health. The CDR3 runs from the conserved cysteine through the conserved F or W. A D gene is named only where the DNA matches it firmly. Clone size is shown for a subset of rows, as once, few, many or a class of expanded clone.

CDR3 DNA: TGTGCCAGCGCTTCGGGCCCCGGGGAGCTGTTTTTT; CDR3 protein: CASASGPGELFF; D gene: NA; clone size: NA; V gene: TRBV7-2; J gene: TRBJ2-2
CDR3 DNA: TGTGCCAGCTCACCAGGGGCGGAGAACACTGAAGCTTTCTTT; CDR3 protein: CASSPGAENTEAFF; D gene: NA; clone size: NA; V gene: TRBV18; J gene: TRBJ1-1
CDR3 DNA: TGTGCCTGGAGTTCGGGCACAGATACGCAGTATTTT; CDR3 protein: CAWSSGTDTQYF; D gene: NA; clone size: few; V gene: TRBV30; J gene: TRBJ2-3
CDR3 DNA: TGTGCCAGCAGCTTAGATATGGGACAGACCTACGAGCAGTACTTC; CDR3 protein: CASSLDMGQTYEQYF; D gene: TRBD1; clone size: once; V gene: TRBV7-2; J gene: TRBJ2-7
CDR3 DNA: TGTGCCAGCTCATCCCGACAGGGGGAGTCAAACACTGAAGCTTTCTTT; CDR3 protein: CASSSRQGESNTEAFF; D gene: TRBD1; clone size: NA; V gene: TRBV18; J gene: TRBJ1-1
CDR3 DNA: TGTGCCAGTAGTATTACCGGACAATTAAACACTGAAGCTTTCTTT; CDR3 protein: CASSITGQLNTEAFF; D gene: NA; clone size: NA; V gene: TRBV19; J gene: TRBJ1-1
CDR3 DNA: TGCGCCAGCAGCTTGGAAGGGATTGAAGGCGAGCAGTACTTC; CDR3 protein: CASSLEGIEGEQYF; D gene: NA; clone size: NA; V gene: TRBV5-1; J gene: TRBJ2-7
CDR3 DNA: TGTGCCAGCAGTTCCGGGACAGGGAGCCCTAACTATGGCTACACCTTC; CDR3 protein: CASSSGTGSPNYGYTF; D gene: TRBD1; clone size: NA; V gene: TRBV7-9; J gene: TRBJ1-2
CDR3 DNA: TGTGCCAGCAGTTTAGGGCTGTTCTATGGCTACACCTTC; CDR3 protein: CASSLGLFYGYTF; D gene: NA; clone size: NA; V gene: TRBV28; J gene: TRBJ1-2
CDR3 DNA: TGTGCCAGCAGCAGAGGGGGGGTAGCCTATTACAATGAGCAGTTCTTC; CDR3 protein: CASSRGGVAYYNEQFF; D gene: NA; clone size: NA; V gene: TRBV9; J gene: TRBJ2-1
CDR3 DNA: TGTGCCAGCAGCCAGGCCGGGGGGCAAACAGATACGCAGTATTTT; CDR3 protein: CASSQAGGQTDTQYF; D gene: NA; clone size: NA; V gene: TRBV11-1; J gene: TRBJ2-3
CDR3 DNA: TGTGCCTGGAGCCCCATTGACAGGGGAAAAAATGAAAAACTGTTTTTT; CDR3 protein: CAWSPIDRGKNEKLFF; D gene: TRBD1; clone size: NA; V gene: TRBV30; J gene: TRBJ1-4
CDR3 DNA: TGTGCCAGCACCCGCTCAGGGGCCTACGAGCAGTACTTC; CDR3 protein: CASTRSGAYEQYF; D gene: NA; clone size: NA; V gene: TRBV6-6; J gene: TRBJ2-7
CDR3 DNA: TGTGCCAGCAGTGAATACGGAGAGACCCAGTACTTC; CDR3 protein: CASSEYGETQYF; D gene: NA; clone size: few; V gene: TRBV25-1; J gene: TRBJ2-5
CDR3 DNA: TGTGCCAGCAGCCTTATGCCGGGACAGGGTTCCTACGAGCAGTACTTC; CDR3 protein: CASSLMPGQGSYEQYF; D gene: TRBD1; clone size: NA; V gene: TRBV14; J gene: TRBJ2-7
CDR3 DNA: TGTGCCAGCAGCCTGGACAGGACCTACGAGCAGTACTTC; CDR3 protein: CASSLDRTYEQYF; D gene: TRBD1; clone size: NA; V gene: TRBV7-3; J gene: TRBJ2-7
CDR3 DNA: TGTGCCAGCAGCCCAGGGGGGACAGGGGGAGGCTACACCTTC; CDR3 protein: CASSPGGTGGGYTF; D gene: TRBD1; clone size: NA; V gene: TRBV11-2; J gene: TRBJ1-2
CDR3 DNA: TGTGCCAGCTCACCCTTCTACAGGGGTGAGGATGGCTACACCTTC; CDR3 protein: CASSPFYRGEDGYTF; D gene: TRBD1; clone size: NA; V gene: TRBV18; J gene: TRBJ1-2
CDR3 DNA: TGTGCCAGCAGTCCTAGTTCCAAAAGCTCCTATAATTCACCCCTCCACTTT; CDR3 protein: CASSPSSKSSYNSPLHF; D gene: NA; clone size: NA; V gene: TRBV28; J gene: TRBJ1-6
CDR3 DNA: TGTGCCAGCCGGAACCGACAGGAGGGTGAAAAACTGTTTTTT; CDR3 protein: CASRNRQEGEKLFF; D gene: NA; clone size: NA; V gene: TRBV6-1; J gene: TRBJ1-4
CDR3 DNA: TGCGCCAGCAGCCAAGAGTGGGGTAGCAATCAGCCCCAGCATTTT; CDR3 protein: CASSQEWGSNQPQHF; D gene: NA; clone size: NA; V gene: TRBV4-3; J gene: TRBJ1-5
CDR3 DNA: TGTGCCAGCTCACCGGGGCAGGGGACCTACGAGCAGTACTTC; CDR3 protein: CASSPGQGTYEQYF; D gene: NA; clone size: few; V gene: TRBV18; J gene: TRBJ2-7
CDR3 DNA: TGTGCCAGCAGCTCCCCCCCCGGGAATTCACCCCTCCACTTT; CDR3 protein: CASSSPPGNSPLHF; D gene: NA; clone size: NA; V gene: TRBV6-5; J gene: TRBJ1-6
CDR3 DNA: TGTGCCAGCAGTGATGGAGGTAATTCACCCCTCCACTTT; CDR3 protein: CASSDGGNSPLHF; D gene: NA; clone size: few; V gene: TRBV6-4; J gene: TRBJ1-6
CDR3 DNA: TGCGCCAGCAGCCCGGGGACTAGCGGGGGCAATGAGCAGTTCTTC; CDR3 protein: CASSPGTSGGNEQFF; D gene: TRBD2; clone size: NA; V gene: TRBV5-1; J gene: TRBJ2-1
CDR3 DNA: TGCGCCAGCAGCTGGGTGACGTCCCGGTTTACAGATACGCAGTATTTT; CDR3 protein: CASSWVTSRFTDTQYF; D gene: NA; clone size: NA; V gene: TRBV5-1; J gene: TRBJ2-3
CDR3 DNA: TGTGCCAGCAGCTCCCGAGTAGGGTCCCTTTATGGCTACACCTTC; CDR3 protein: CASSSRVGSLYGYTF; D gene: NA; clone size: NA; V gene: TRBV11-2; J gene: TRBJ1-2
CDR3 DNA: TGTGCCAGCAGTTACTTTTATACGGGGTATGAGCAGTTCTTC; CDR3 protein: CASSYFYTGYEQFF; D gene: NA; clone size: NA; V gene: TRBV6-5; J gene: TRBJ2-1
CDR3 DNA: TGCGCCAGCAGCTTGGTCGAGGGAATTTACGAGCAGTACTTC; CDR3 protein: CASSLVEGIYEQYF; D gene: NA; clone size: NA; V gene: TRBV5-1; J gene: TRBJ2-7
CDR3 DNA: TGTGCCAGCAGCCTGACAGAGAGGGTGAACACTGAAGCTTTCTTT; CDR3 protein: CASSLTERVNTEAFF; D gene: NA; clone size: NA; V gene: TRBV6-1; J gene: TRBJ1-1
CDR3 DNA: TGTGCCAGCTCACCACTTCTCGCGGAGGAGCAGTTCTTC; CDR3 protein: CASSPLLAEEQFF; D gene: NA; clone size: NA; V gene: TRBV18; J gene: TRBJ2-1
CDR3 DNA: TGTGCCAGCAGCCAAGTCAGGGTAGGTGGCTACACCTTC; CDR3 protein: CASSQVRVGGYTF; D gene: NA; clone size: NA; V gene: TRBV14; J gene: TRBJ1-2
CDR3 DNA: TGTGCCTGGAGTCCGGGCATGTCCTACGAGCAGTACTTC; CDR3 protein: CAWSPGMSYEQYF; D gene: NA; clone size: NA; V gene: TRBV30; J gene: TRBJ2-7
CDR3 DNA: TGTGCCAGCAGCCCACGTGGACTAGCGGGAGGGTCCGCCTACAATGAGCAGTTCTTC; CDR3 protein: CASSPRGLAGGSAYNEQFF; D gene: TRBD2; clone size: once; V gene: TRBV5-4; J gene: TRBJ2-1
CDR3 DNA: TGTGCCAGCAGCTTGGCTAGCGGGGGATTCGTCGTCTACGAGCAGTACTTC; CDR3 protein: CASSLASGGFVVYEQYF; D gene: TRBD2; clone size: once; V gene: TRBV5-4; J gene: TRBJ2-7
CDR3 DNA: TGCGCCAGCAGCCAGGACCAGGGGTCGGTCTACGAGCAGTACTTC; CDR3 protein: CASSQDQGSVYEQYF; D gene: NA; clone size: NA; V gene: TRBV4-1; J gene: TRBJ2-7
CDR3 DNA: TGTGCCAGCAGTTACGACCGCGGCAATCAGCCCCAGCATTTT; CDR3 protein: CASSYDRGNQPQHF; D gene: NA; clone size: NA; V gene: TRBV6-6; J gene: TRBJ1-5
CDR3 DNA: TGTGCCATCAGTGGGGGCACGGGACCCTACGAGCAGTACTTC; CDR3 protein: CAISGGTGPYEQYF; D gene: NA; clone size: NA; V gene: TRBV10-3; J gene: TRBJ2-7
CDR3 DNA: TGTGCCACCAGGTTAACAGGAAGCAATCAGCCCCAGCATTTT; CDR3 protein: CATRLTGSNQPQHF; D gene: NA; clone size: once; V gene: TRBV15; J gene: TRBJ1-5
CDR3 DNA: TGTGCCATCAGTGAGTCAGGACGGGGAAACACTGAAGCTTTCTTT; CDR3 protein: CAISESGRGNTEAFF; D gene: NA; clone size: once; V gene: TRBV10-3; J gene: TRBJ1-1
CDR3 DNA: TGTGCCAGCAGCCAAGCGGGAGATGGTCAGCTCGGGTATAATTCACCCCTCCACTTT; CDR3 protein: CASSQAGDGQLGYNSPLHF; D gene: NA; clone size: NA; V gene: TRBV4-2; J gene: TRBJ1-6
CDR3 DNA: TGTGCCAGCAGTACTAGCGGGAGAAATACCGGGGAGCTGTTTTTT; CDR3 protein: CASSTSGRNTGELFF; D gene: TRBD2; clone size: NA; V gene: TRBV5-4; J gene: TRBJ2-2
CDR3 DNA: TGTGCCTGGATAGGGGGACAGGGTTACAATGAGCAGTTCTTC; CDR3 protein: CAWIGGQGYNEQFF; D gene: TRBD1; clone size: NA; V gene: TRBV30; J gene: TRBJ2-1
CDR3 DNA: TGCAGCGTTGAAGATAAGAACGTTTTAGCTCACACCTTC; CDR3 protein: CSVEDKNVLAHTF; D gene: NA; clone size: NA; V gene: TRBV29-1; J gene: TRBJ1-2
CDR3 DNA: TGTGCCAGCAGCCCCCGGACAGGGCTAAGTAATTCACCCCTCCACTTT; CDR3 protein: CASSPRTGLSNSPLHF; D gene: TRBD1; clone size: NA; V gene: TRBV5-6; J gene: TRBJ1-6
CDR3 DNA: TGTGCCAGCAGCTTGGAGGGGTATGGCTACACCTTC; CDR3 protein: CASSLEGYGYTF; D gene: NA; clone size: once; V gene: TRBV5-6; J gene: TRBJ1-2
CDR3 DNA: TGTGCCAGCAGCTTACAGTTAGCGGGTGTGGGCACTGAAGCTTTCTTT; CDR3 protein: CASSLQLAGVGTEAFF; D gene: NA; clone size: NA; V gene: TRBV7-8; J gene: TRBJ1-1
CDR3 DNA: TGTGCCATCAGTGGGGGTGGGGGCGGCTCCTATGGCTACACCTTC; CDR3 protein: CAISGGGGGSYGYTF; D gene: NA; clone size: once; V gene: TRBV10-3; J gene: TRBJ1-2
CDR3 DNA: TGTGCCAGCAGCGCCGGTAAGGGCAGTGAGACCCAGTACTTC; CDR3 protein: CASSAGKGSETQYF; D gene: NA; clone size: NA; V gene: TRBV9; J gene: TRBJ2-5
CDR3 DNA: TGTGCCAGCAGTGGGGTGACAGGGTTTGGTGGCTACACCTTC; CDR3 protein: CASSGVTGFGGYTF; D gene: TRBD1; clone size: few; V gene: TRBV25-1; J gene: TRBJ1-2
CDR3 DNA: TGTGCCTGGAGTGGTGTGGCCATGAACACTGAAGCTTTCTTT; CDR3 protein: CAWSGVAMNTEAFF; D gene: NA; clone size: NA; V gene: TRBV30; J gene: TRBJ1-1
CDR3 DNA: TGTGCCAGCTCACCAATCGAAACCCAAGCCGGGGAGCTGTTTTTT; CDR3 protein: CASSPIETQAGELFF; D gene: NA; clone size: NA; V gene: TRBV18; J gene: TRBJ2-2
CDR3 DNA: TGTGCCAGCAGCTTAGGACAGCTACAAGAGACCCAGTACTTC; CDR3 protein: CASSLGQLQETQYF; D gene: NA; clone size: NA; V gene: TRBV5-6; J gene: TRBJ2-5